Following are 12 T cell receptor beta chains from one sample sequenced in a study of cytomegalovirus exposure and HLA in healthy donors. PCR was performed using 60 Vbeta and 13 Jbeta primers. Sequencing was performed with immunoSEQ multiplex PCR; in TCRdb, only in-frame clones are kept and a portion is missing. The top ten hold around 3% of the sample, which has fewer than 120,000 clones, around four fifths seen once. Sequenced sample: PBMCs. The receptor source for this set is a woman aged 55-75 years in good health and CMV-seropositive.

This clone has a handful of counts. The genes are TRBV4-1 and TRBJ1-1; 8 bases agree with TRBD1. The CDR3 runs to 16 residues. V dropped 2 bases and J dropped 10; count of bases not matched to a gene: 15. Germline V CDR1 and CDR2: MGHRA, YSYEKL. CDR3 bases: TGCGCCAGCAGCCAAACCCTTGGACAGGGAGCTTTCGGAGCTTTCTTT. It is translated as CASSQTLGQGAFGAFF.

The CDR3 is CASSADAGTGSYGYTF. The CDR3 DNA reads TGCGCCAGCAGCGCAGATGCCGGGACAGGGTCCTATGGCTACACCTTC. The chain recombines TRBV5-1 with TRBJ1-2, with 9 bases identical to TRBD1. With V trimmed by 4 bases and J by 4 bases, 11 bases remained unmatched. Germline V CDR1 and CDR2: SGHRS, YFSETQ. The CDR3 is 16 amino acids.

CDR3 residues: CASRSTGYGNTIYF. In nucleotides, the CDR3 is TGTGCCAGCAGGTCGACAGGGTACGGAAACACCATATATTTT. The chain is built from TRBV2 and TRBJ1-3; 7 positions agree with TRBD1. This CDR3 has 14 residues. V lost 6 bases to trimming and J lost 4 bases; unmatched junction nucleotides: 6. Per germline, CDR1 SNHLY and CDR2 FYNNEI.

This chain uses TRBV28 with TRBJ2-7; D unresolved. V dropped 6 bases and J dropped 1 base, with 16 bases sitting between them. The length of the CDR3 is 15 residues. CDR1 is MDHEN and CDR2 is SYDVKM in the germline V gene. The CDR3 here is CASRYAETYSYEQYF. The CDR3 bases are TGTGCCAGCAGGTACGCCGAGACATATTCCTACGAGCAGTACTTC.

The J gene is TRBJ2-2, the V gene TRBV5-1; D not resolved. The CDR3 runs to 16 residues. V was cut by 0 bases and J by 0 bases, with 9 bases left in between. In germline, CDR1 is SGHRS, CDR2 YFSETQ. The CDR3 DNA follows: TGCGCCAGCAGCTTGGTGGGCGTGGCGAACACCGGGGAGCTGTTTTTT. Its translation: CASSLVGVANTGELFF.

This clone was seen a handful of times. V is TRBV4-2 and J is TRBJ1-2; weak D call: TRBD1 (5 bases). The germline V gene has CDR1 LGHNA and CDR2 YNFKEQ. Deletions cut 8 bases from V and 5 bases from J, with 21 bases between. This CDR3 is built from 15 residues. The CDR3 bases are TGTGCCAGCCGGGAGACAGCGGGGATTATATATGGCTACACCTTC. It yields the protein CASRETAGIIYGYTF.

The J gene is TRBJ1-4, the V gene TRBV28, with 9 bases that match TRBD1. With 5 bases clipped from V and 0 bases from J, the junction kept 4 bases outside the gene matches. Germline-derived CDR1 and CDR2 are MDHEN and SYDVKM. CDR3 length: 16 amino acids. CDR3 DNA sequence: TGTGCCAGCAGTGGGACAGGGAAAACAACTAATGAAAAACTGTTTTTT. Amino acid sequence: CASSGTGKTTNEKLFF.

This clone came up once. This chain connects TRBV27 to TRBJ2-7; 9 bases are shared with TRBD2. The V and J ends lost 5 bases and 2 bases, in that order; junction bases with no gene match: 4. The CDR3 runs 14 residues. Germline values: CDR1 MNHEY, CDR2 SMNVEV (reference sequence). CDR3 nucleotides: TGTGCCAGCAGTCCAGGGACTAGCCCCTACGAGCAGTACTTC. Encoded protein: CASSPGTSPYEQYF.

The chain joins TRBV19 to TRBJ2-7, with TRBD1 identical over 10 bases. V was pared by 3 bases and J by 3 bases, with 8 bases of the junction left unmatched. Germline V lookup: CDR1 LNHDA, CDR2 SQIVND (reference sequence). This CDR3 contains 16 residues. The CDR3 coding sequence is TGTGCCAGTAGTATTTTTTTTGGGACAGGGGTCTACGAGCAGTACTTC. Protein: CASSIFFGTGVYEQYF.

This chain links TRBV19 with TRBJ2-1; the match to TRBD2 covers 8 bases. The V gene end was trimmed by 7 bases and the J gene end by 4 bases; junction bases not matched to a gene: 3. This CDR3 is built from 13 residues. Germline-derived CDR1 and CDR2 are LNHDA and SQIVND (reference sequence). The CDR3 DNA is TGTGCCAGTAATCGGGAGGGTTACAATGAGCAGTTCTTC. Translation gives CASNREGYNEQFF.

The CDR3 protein is CASSQDSLRLGTVYGYTF. The CDR3 DNA sequence: TGTGCCAGCAGCCAAGACTCCTTACGACTAGGGACAGTTTATGGCTACACCTTC. The gene calls are TRBV14 and TRBJ1-2; TRBD1 matches at 7 bases. This CDR3 comprises 18 residues. The V gene's germline CDR1 is SGHDN and CDR2 FVKESK. V lost 0 bases and J lost 5; bases outside the gene matches: 15.

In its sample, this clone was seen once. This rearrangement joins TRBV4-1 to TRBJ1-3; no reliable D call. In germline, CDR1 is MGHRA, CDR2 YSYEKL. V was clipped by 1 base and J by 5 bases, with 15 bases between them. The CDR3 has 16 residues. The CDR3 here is CASSQARGISRNTIYF. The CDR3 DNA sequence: TGCGCCAGCAGCCAAGCTCGCGGCATATCCCGAAACACCATATATTTT.